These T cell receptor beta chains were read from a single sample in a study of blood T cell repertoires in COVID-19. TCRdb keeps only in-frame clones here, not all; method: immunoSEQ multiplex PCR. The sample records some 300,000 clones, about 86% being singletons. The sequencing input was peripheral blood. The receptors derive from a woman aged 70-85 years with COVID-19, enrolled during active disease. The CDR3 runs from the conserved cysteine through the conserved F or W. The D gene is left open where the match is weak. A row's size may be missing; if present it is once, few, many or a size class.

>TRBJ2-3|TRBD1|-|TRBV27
TGTGCCAGCAGTTTAGACAGGGGCACAGATACGCAGTATTTT
CASSLDRGTDTQYF
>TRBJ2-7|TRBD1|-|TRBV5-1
TGCGCCAGCAGCTCTTCGGGACAGGGGGCCTACGAGCAGTACTTC
CASSSSGQGAYEQYF
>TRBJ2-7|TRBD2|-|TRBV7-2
TGTGCCAGCAGCTTCCTAGCGGGGGTAAGCTACGAGCAGTACTTC
CASSFLAGVSYEQYF
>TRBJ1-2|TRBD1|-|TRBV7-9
TGTGCCAGCAGCTTGGTAGGACAGGGTCCTCGAGGCTACACCTTC
CASSLVGQGPRGYTF
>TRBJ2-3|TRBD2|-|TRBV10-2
TGCGCCAGCAGTCTAGGACTAGCGGAAGATACGCAGTATTTT
CASSLGLAEDTQYF
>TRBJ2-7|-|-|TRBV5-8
TGTGCCAGCAGCCCCGGGACTGACTCCTACGAGCAGTACTTC
CASSPGTDSYEQYF
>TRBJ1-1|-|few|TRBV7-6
TGTGCCAGCAGCTTAGGAAGGCCGGGGTCGGGGAGTAAGGCTGAAGCTTTCTTT
CASSLGRPGSGSKAEAFF
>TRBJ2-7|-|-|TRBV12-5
TGTGCTAGTGGTTTGGTCGTCGGCTCCTACGAGCAGTACTTC
CASGLVVGSYEQYF
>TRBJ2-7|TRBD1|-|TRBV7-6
TGTGCCAGCAGCTATGCGGGACAGGGTATCGACGAGCAGTACTTC
CASSYAGQGIDEQYF
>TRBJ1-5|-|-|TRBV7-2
TGTGCCAGCAGCATAACCAGGGGCAATCAGCCCCAGCATTTT
CASSITRGNQPQHF
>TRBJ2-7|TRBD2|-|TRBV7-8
TGTGCCAGCAGCTTCCCTGGACTAGCGGGGGGACTAAACTACGAGCAGTACTTC
CASSFPGLAGGLNYEQYF
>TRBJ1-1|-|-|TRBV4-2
TGTGCCAGCAGCCAAGACCGGGGGGAAGCTTTCTTT
CASSQDRGEAFF
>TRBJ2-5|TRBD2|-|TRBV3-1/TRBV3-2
TGTGCCAGCAGCTTAGCGGGGGTGGAGACCCAGTACTTC
CASSLAGVETQYF
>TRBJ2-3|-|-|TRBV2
TGTGCCGGCGGACAGCACGAGAATACGCAGTATTTT
CAGGQHENTQYF
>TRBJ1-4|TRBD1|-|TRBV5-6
TGTGCCAGCTCCCAGGGGGCAACTAATGAAAAACTGTTTTTT
CASSQGATNEKLFF
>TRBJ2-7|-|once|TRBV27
TGTGCCAGCAGTCTCGGGACTGCCTACGAGCAGTACTTC
CASSLGTAYEQYF
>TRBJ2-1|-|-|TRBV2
TGTGCCAGCTTGGGACAAACACACTATAGCTCCTACAATGAGCAGTTCTTC
CASLGQTHYSSYNEQFF
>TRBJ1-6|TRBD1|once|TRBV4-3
TGCGCCAGCAGCCAGCAGGGGGGTTATAATTCACCCCTCCACTTT
CASSQQGGYNSPLHF
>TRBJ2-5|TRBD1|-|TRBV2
TGTGCCAGCAGTGAATGGGATCTAGGGGGACAGCCTCAAGAGACCCAGTACTTC
CASSEWDLGGQPQETQYF
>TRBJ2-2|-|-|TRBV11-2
TGTGCCAGCAGCTTAGTACAGGTCGGGGAGCTGTTTTTT
CASSLVQVGELFF
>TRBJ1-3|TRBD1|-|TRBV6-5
TGTGCCAGCAGTTACAAGGCGGACAGGGGGGGACACACCATATATTTT
CASSYKADRGGHTIYF
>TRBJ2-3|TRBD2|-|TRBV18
TGTGCCAGCTCACCTAAACTAGCGGGGGTCCCTTCAAACTCCACCTTCACAGATACGCAGTATTTT
CASSPKLAGVPSNSTFTDTQYF
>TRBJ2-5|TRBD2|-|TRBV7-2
TGTGCCAGCAGCTTATCGTCTAGCGGGGTCCAAGAGACCCAGTACTTC
CASSLSSSGVQETQYF
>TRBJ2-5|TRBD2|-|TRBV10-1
TGCGCCAGCGCCATGGGCGGGGGAGAGACCCAGTACTTC
CASAMGGGETQYF
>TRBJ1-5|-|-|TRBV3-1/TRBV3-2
TGTGCCAGCAGCCAAGGAGGGATTTACCAGCCCCAGCATTTT
CASSQGGIYQPQHF
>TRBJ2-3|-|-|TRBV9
TGTGCCAGCAGCGTCCAGGGTGCCATTGCAGATACGCAGTATTTT
CASSVQGAIADTQYF